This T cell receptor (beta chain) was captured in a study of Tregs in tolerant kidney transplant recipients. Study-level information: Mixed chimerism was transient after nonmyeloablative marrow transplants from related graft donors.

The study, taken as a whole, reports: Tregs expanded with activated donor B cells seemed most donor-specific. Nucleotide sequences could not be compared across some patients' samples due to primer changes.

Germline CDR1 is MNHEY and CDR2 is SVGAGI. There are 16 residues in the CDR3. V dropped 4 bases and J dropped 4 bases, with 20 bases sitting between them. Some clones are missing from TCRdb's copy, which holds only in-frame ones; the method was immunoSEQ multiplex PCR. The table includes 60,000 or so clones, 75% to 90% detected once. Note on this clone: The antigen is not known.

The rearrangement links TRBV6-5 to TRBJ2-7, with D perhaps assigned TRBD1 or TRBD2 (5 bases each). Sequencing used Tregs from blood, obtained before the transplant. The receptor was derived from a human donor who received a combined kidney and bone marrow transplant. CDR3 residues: CASSSPRDRYWYEQYF. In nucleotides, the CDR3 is TGTGCCAGCAGTTCGCCCCGGGACCGCTATTGGTACGAGCAGTACTTC.